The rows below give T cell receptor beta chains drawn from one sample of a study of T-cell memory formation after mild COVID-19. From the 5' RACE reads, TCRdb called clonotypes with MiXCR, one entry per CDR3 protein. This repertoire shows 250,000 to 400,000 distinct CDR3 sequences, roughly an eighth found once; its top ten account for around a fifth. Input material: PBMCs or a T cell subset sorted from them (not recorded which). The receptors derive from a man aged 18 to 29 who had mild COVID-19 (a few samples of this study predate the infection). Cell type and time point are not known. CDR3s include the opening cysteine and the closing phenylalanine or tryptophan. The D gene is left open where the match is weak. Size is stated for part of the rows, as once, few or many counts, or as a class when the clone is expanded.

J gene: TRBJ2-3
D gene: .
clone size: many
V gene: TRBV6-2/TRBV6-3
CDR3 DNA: TGTGCCAGCAGTTACTCCGTCGCTAGCACAGATACGCAGTATTTT
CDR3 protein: CASSYSVASTDTQYF

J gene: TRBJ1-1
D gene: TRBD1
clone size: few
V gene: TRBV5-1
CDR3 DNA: TGCGCCAGCAGCCATGGACAGGAGGAGTCTGAAGCTTTCTTT
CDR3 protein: CASSHGQEESEAFF

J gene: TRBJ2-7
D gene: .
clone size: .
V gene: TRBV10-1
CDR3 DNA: TGCGCCAGCAGTGAGTCTCTTCGTCTCGAGCAGTACTTC
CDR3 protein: CASSESLRLEQYF

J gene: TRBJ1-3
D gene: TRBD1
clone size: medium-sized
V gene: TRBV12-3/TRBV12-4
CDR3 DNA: TGTGCCAGCAGGGGATTTAGACAGGGTGGTGGAAACACCATATATTTT
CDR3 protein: CASRGFRQGGGNTIYF

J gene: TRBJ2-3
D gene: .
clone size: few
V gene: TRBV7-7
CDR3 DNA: TGTGCCAGCAGCCAGATGGGGAGGACGGGGACGCAGTATTTT
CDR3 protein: CASSQMGRTGTQYF

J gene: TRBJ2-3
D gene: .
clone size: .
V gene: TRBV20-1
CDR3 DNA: TGCAGTGCCGTGGACAAATCTAGCACAGATACGCAGTATTTT
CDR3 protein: CSAVDKSSTDTQYF

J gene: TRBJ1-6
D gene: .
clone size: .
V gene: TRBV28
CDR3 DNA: TGTGCCAGCAGTTCCCTCCGCCAGTATTATAATTCACCCCTCCACTTT
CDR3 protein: CASSSLRQYYNSPLHF

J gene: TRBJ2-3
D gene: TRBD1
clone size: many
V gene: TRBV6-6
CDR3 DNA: TGTGCCAGCTGGACAGGGGGGGATACGCAGTATTTT
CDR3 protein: CASWTGGDTQYF

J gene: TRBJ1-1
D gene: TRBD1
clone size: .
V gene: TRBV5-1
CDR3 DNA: TGCGCCAGCAGACAGGGACAGGGAATGAACACTGAAGCTTTCTTT
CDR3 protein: CASRQGQGMNTEAFF

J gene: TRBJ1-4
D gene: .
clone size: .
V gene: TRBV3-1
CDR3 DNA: TGTGCCAGCAGGGACAGTCTGGATGAAAAACTGTTTTTT
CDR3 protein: CASRDSLDEKLFF

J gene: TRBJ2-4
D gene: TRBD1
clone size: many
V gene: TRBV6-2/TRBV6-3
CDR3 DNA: TGTGCCAGCAGAACCTCCTTGACAGGGTCGGTGGACATTCAGTACTTC
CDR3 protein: CASRTSLTGSVDIQYF

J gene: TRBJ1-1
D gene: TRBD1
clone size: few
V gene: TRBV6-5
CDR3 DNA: TGTGCCAGCAGTGAGACAGGGGGCAAGAACACTGAAGCTTTCTTT
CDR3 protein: CASSETGGKNTEAFF

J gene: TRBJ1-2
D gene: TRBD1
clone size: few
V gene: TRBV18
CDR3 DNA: TGTGCCAGCTCGACCAGGGGCCAGGGGGCTGATGGCTACACCTTC
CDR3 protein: CASSTRGQGADGYTF

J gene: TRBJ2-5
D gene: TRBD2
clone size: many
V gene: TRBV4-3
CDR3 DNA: TGCGCCAGCAGCCAAGAGACGGGGGGTCACCAAGAGACCCAGTACTTC
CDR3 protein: CASSQETGGHQETQYF

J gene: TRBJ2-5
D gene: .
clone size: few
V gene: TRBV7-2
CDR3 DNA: TGTGCCAGCAGCTTAGCCTGGGGTTCACAAGAGACCCAGTACTTC
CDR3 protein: CASSLAWGSQETQYF

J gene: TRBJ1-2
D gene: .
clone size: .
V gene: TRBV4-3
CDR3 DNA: TGCGCCAGCAGCCAGGCGGGTCCCTATGGCTACACCTTC
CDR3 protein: CASSQAGPYGYTF

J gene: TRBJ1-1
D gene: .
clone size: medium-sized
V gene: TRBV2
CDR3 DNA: TGTGCCAGCAGTGAGAGGAGGTACACTGAAGCTTTCTTT
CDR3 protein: CASSERRYTEAFF

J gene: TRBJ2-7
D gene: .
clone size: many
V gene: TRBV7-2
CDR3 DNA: TGTGCCAGCAGCTCTCAGACAGGACAACCCTACGAGCAGTACTTC
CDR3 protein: CASSSQTGQPYEQYF

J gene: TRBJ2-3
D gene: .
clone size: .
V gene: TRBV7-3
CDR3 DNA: TGTGCCAGCAGGCCCCCGGGGGCGCTTCCAGATACGCAGTATTTT
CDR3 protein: CASRPPGALPDTQYF

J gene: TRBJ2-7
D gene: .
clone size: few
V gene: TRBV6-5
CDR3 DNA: TGTGCCAGCAGTTACTATGGAGGGGCTCGCGAGCAGTACTTC
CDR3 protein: CASSYYGGAREQYF

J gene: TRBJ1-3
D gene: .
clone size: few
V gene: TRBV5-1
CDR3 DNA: TGCGCCAGCAGCTTGGCCGGGACGGATTCTGGAAACACCATATATTTT
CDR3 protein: CASSLAGTDSGNTIYF

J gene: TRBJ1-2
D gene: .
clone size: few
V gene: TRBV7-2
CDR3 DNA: TGTGCCAGCAGCATAACAGGGTGGAGTGGCTACACCTTC
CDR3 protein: CASSITGWSGYTF

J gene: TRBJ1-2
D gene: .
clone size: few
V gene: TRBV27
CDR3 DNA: TGTGCCAGCAGCCCGGGACGGAGGTATGGCTACACCTTC
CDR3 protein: CASSPGRRYGYTF

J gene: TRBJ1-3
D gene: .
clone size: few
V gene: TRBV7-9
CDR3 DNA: TGTGCCAGCAGCTTAGGACGGAACTCTGGAAACACCATATATTTT
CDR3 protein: CASSLGRNSGNTIYF

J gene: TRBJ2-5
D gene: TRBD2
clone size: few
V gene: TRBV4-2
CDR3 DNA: TGTGCCAGCAGCCAAGATCCGGGGGGGGGCCAAAGAGAGACCCAGTACTTC
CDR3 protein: CASSQDPGGGQRETQYF

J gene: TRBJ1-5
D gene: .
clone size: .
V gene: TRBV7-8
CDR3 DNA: TGTGCCAGCAGCACCGTCAAAAGTGGCGGCAATCAGCCCCAGCATTTT
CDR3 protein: CASSTVKSGGNQPQHF

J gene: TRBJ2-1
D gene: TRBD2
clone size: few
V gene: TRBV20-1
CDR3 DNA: TGCAGTGCTTGGCCGCGGGGGGCTGAGCAGTTCTTC
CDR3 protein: CSAWPRGAEQFF

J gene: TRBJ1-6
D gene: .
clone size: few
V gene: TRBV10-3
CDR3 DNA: TGTGCCATCAGTGACCTCGGGACAACCATCTATAATTCACCCCTCCACTTT
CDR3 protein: CAISDLGTTIYNSPLHF

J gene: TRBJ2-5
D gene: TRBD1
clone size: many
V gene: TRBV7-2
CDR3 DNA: TGTGCCAGCAGCCGGGACAGGGGAGAGACCCAGTACTTC
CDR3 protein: CASSRDRGETQYF

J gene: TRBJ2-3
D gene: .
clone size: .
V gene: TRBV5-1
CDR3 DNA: TGCGCCAGCGCTACTGGGCTCCTCTCGGGCACAGATACGCAGTATTTT
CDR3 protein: CASATGLLSGTDTQYF

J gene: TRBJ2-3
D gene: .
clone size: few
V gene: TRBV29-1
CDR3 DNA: TGCAGCGTTGAAGGGGAGAAAAGCACAGATACGCAGTATTTT
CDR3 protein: CSVEGEKSTDTQYF

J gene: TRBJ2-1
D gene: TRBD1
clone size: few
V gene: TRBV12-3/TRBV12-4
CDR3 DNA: TGTGCCAGCACCCGGACCGGGACAGGTATGGATGAGCAGTTCTTC
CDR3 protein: CASTRTGTGMDEQFF

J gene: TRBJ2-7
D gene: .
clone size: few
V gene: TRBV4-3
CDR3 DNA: TGCGCCAGCAGCCAAGATGTTACGGGACTTAACTACGAGCAGTACTTC
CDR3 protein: CASSQDVTGLNYEQYF

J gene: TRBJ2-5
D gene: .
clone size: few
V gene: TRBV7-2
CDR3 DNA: TGTGCCAGCAGCTTAGCCCGGACCCAAGAGACCCAGTACTTC
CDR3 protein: CASSLARTQETQYF

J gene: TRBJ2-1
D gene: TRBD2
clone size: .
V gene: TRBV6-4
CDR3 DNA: TGTGCCAGCAGTGCGCGCGGGGGGGACTACAATGAGCAGTTCTTC
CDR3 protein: CASSARGGDYNEQFF

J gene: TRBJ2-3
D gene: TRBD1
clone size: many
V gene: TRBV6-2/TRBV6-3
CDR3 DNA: TGTGCCAGCAGTGACAGGGGGACAGATACGCAGTATTTT
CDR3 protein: CASSDRGTDTQYF

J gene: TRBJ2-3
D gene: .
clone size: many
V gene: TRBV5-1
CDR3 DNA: TGCGCCAGCAGCTCCCGGGGTGAGACAGATACGCAGTATTTT
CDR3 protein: CASSSRGETDTQYF

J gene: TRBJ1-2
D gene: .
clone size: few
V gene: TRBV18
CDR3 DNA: TGTGCCAGCTCATCTCTAGGGAGGAGGGATGGCTACACCTTC
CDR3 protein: CASSSLGRRDGYTF

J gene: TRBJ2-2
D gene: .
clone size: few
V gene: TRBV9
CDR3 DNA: TGTGCCAGCAGCGTAGCTACCAGGGTCGGCACCGGGGAGCTGTTTTTT
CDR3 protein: CASSVATRVGTGELFF

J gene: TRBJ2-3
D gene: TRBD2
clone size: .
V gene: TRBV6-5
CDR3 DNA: TGTGCCAGCAGACGCACTAGCGGCGGTGAGGCAGATACGCAGTATTTT
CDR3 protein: CASRRTSGGEADTQYF

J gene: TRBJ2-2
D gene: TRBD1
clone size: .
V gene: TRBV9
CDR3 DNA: TGTGCCAGCAGCCCCTCCGGGACAGGAGTCGGGGAGCTGTTTTTT
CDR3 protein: CASSPSGTGVGELFF

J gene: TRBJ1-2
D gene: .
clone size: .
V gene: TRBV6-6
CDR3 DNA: TGTGCCAGCAGTCAGGGAATAGGGGGCTACACCTTC
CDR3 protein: CASSQGIGGYTF

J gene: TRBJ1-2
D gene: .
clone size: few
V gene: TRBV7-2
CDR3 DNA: TGTGCCAGCAGCCGTCGTAGAGTCCAGGGTCTCGGCTATGGCTACACCTTC
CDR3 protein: CASSRRRVQGLGYGYTF

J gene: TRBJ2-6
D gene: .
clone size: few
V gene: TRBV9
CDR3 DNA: TGTGCCAGCAGCCCCTGGCAGGGGACTTCTGGGGCCAACGTCCTGACTTTC
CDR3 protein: CASSPWQGTSGANVLTF

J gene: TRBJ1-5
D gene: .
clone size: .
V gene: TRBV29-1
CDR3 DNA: TGCAGCGTTGTAGAAGGGGGTCAGCCCCAGCATTTT
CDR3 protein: CSVVEGGQPQHF

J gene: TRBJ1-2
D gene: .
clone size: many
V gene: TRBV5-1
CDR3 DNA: TGCGCCAGCAGCACCTGGACAGATAACTATGGCTACACCTTC
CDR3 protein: CASSTWTDNYGYTF

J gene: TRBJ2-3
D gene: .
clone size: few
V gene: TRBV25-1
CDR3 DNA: TGTGCCAGCAGTGAAAACATCTACCAAACTCGGACATCCACAGATACGCAGTATTTT
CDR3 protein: CASSENIYQTRTSTDTQYF

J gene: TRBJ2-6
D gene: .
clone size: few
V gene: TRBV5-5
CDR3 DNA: TGTGCCAGCAGCGTTTACGGGGCCAACGTCCTGACTTTC
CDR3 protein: CASSVYGANVLTF

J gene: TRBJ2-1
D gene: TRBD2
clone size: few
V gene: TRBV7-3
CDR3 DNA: TGTGCCAGCAGCTTCGGACTAGCGGGGGGATTTGGCGACAATGAGCAGTTCTTC
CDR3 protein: CASSFGLAGGFGDNEQFF

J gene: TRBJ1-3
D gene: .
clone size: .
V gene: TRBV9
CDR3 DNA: TGTGCCAGCAGCGTAGAATCGGGGTTTTACTCTGGAAACACCATATATTTT
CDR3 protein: CASSVESGFYSGNTIYF

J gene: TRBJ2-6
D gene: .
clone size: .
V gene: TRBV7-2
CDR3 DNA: TGTGCCAGCAGCTTAGCCTCAGGGGCGAACTCTGGGGCCAACGTCCTGACTTTC
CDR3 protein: CASSLASGANSGANVLTF

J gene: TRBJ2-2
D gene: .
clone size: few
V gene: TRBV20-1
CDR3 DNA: TGCAGTGCCTACGGCGGGACAGCCACGAACACCGGGGAGCTGTTTTTT
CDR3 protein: CSAYGGTATNTGELFF

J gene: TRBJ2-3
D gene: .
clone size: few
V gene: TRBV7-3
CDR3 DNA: TGTGCCAGCAGCTTATCGGGGGTGTCTGATACGCAGTATTTT
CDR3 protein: CASSLSGVSDTQYF

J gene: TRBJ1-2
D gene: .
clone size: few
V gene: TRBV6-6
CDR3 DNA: TGTGCCAGCAGTTACTCTGAGGGGTTCAATGGCTACACCTTC
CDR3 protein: CASSYSEGFNGYTF

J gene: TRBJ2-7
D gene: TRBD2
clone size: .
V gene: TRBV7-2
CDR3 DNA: TGTGCCAGCAGCTTTGGCGGGGGAAAGTTAGTCGAGCAGTACTTC
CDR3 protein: CASSFGGGKLVEQYF

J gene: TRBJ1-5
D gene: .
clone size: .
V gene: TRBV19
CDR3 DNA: TGTGCCAGTAGTATGGGGCGAGGTTACAGCAATCAGCCCCAGCATTTT
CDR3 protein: CASSMGRGYSNQPQHF

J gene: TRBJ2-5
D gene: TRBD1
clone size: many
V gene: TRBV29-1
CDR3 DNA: TGCAGCGTTGAAGACGGACAGGTGGTGACCCAGTACTTC
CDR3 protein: CSVEDGQVVTQYF

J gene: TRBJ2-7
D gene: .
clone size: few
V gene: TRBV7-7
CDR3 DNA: TGTGCCAGCGGATTACAGCGGCGCACCTACGAGCAGTACTTC
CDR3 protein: CASGLQRRTYEQYF